One and the same sample provided the 28 T cell receptor beta chains below, sequenced in a study of blood T cells in healthy people across ages. Primed by a sample-barcoded 5' primer and a J-beta primer mix, a second PCR proceeded for 7 to 11 cycles. Via MiXCR, TCRdb re-called the 5' RACE reads, giving one row per CDR3 protein. Here the sample spans about 1,500,000 distinct CDR3 sequences, 42% being singletons. The sequenced sample was blood. Every receptor here comes from a woman younger than 30 in good health.

The chain links TRBV12-3 or TRBV12-4 to TRBJ1-6; TRBD1 aligns across 9 bases. The CDR3 consists of 15 residues. V gave up 2 bases and J gave up 7 bases; unmatched junction bases: 3. CDR3: CASSLTGQGNSPLHF. CDR3 in DNA: TGTGCCAGCAGTTTAACCGGACAGGGGAATTCACCCCTCCACTTT.

A few counts support this clonotype. The chain combines TRBV5-5 with TRBJ1-6; 8 bases fit TRBD1. This CDR3 is built from 15 residues. Germline trimming cut 1 base from V and 8 bases from J; bases unmatched to any gene: 5. CDR1 is SGHKS and CDR2 is YYEKEE in the germline V gene (reference sequence). The CDR3 sequence: CASSLWATGDSPLHF. In DNA, the CDR3 is TGTGCCAGCAGCTTGTGGGCGACAGGGGATTCACCCCTCCACTTT.

The chain employs TRBV20-1 and TRBJ2-3; 7 bases fit TRBD1. Germline CDR1 is DFQATT and CDR2 is SNEGSKA (reference sequence). The CDR3 loop spans 16 amino acids. J was trimmed by 2 bases and V by 1 base; bases with no gene match: 9. The DNA of the CDR3 is TGCAGTGCTAGAGGTGGGCCGGGACAGCCCACAGATACGCAGTATTTT. This translates into CSARGGPGQPTDTQYF.

V is TRBV6-6 and J is TRBJ2-3; D is undetermined. CDR3 length equals 13 residues. Germline V gene lookup returns CDR1 MNHNY and CDR2 SVGAGI (reference sequence). The V and J ends lost 2 bases and 0 bases respectively, with 3 bases between them. The CDR3 bases are TGTGCCAGCAGTTACCAGAGCACAGATACGCAGTATTTT. Protein product: CASSYQSTDTQYF.

This chain's CDR3 is CSVPNTGAGEQYF. CDR3 nucleotides: TGCAGTGTCCCCAATACGGGGGCAGGCGAGCAGTACTTC. The chain recombines TRBV20-1 with TRBJ2-7; D may be TRBD1 or TRBD2 (6 bases each). The germline V gene has CDR1 DFQATT and CDR2 SNEGSKA (reference sequence). The CDR3 has 13 residues. V gave up 7 bases and J gave up 6 bases, with 19 bases separating them.

The J gene is TRBJ1-2, the V gene TRBV7-2; D gene unclear. CDR3 length: 13 amino acids. Trimming left V 5 bases short and J 8 bases short, with 15 bases between. The germline V gene has CDR1 SGHTA and CDR2 FQGNSA. In DNA form, the CDR3 reads TGTGCCAGCAGCGAGAGTGTCGGGGTAGGCTACACCTTC. It codes for CASSESVGVGYTF.

About this clonotype: Relative to the germline gene, one junction end is altered; a read error may explain this. The chain links TRBV5-1 to TRBJ1-1; a possible D gene is TRBD1 (5 bases). The CDR3 sequence is 16 residues long. Germline values: CDR1 SGHRS, CDR2 YFSETQ. The CDR3 nucleotides are TGCGCCAGCAGCTTGAACGGGGGAACCTTCTCCACTGAATCTTTCTTT. Translating it yields CASSLNGGTFSTESFF.

This rearrangement joins TRBV29-1 to TRBJ1-3; D is uncertain. The germline V and J ends were trimmed by 5 bases and 2 bases, with 16 bases remaining between them. In germline, CDR1 is SQVTM, CDR2 ANQGSEA. The CDR3 totals 15 residues. The CDR3: CSVFDSKETGNTIYF. DNA of the CDR3: TGCAGCGTTTTCGACTCCAAAGAGACTGGAAACACCATATATTTT.

The chain recombines TRBV28 with TRBJ1-5; no clear D. CDR1 is MDHEN and CDR2 is SYDVKM in the germline V gene. The V end was cut by 6 bases, the J end by 4 bases, with 13 bases between. The CDR3 length is 14 residues. The CDR3 bases are TGTGCCAGCAGGGAAGGGTCGGTTAATCAGCCCCAGCATTTT. Encoded protein: CASREGSVNQPQHF. The full variable domain, completed using reference TRBV28 and TRBJ1-5, is DVKVTQSSRYLVKRTGEKVFLECVQDMDHENMFWYRQDPGLGLRLIYFSYDVKMKEKGDIPEGYSVSREKKERFSLILESASTNQTSMYLCASREGSVNQPQHFGDGTRLSIL.

The chain is built from TRBV25-1 and TRBJ2-3; a possible D gene is TRBD2 (5 bases). The V end was cut by 0 bases, the J end by 0 bases, with 7 bases between. Germline V gene data show CDR1 as MGHDK and CDR2 as SYGVNS. The CDR3 extends over 15 amino acids. The CDR3 nucleotides read TGTGCCAGCAGTGAATATGGCGGGAGCACAGATACGCAGTATTTT. Translated: CASSEYGGSTDTQYF.

Many counts were recorded for this clonotype. This chain connects TRBV4-1 to TRBJ1-2, with a possible D match to TRBD1 (5 bases). CDR3 length equals 14 residues. With 6 bases removed from V and 1 base from J, the gap between germline ends came to 12 bases. Germline values: CDR1 MGHRA, CDR2 YSYEKL. CDR3 bases: TGCGCCAGCAGGCCCGGGACGGATAACTATGGCTACACCTTC. Its translation is CASRPGTDNYGYTF.

The chain combines TRBV28 with TRBJ2-5; D may be TRBD2 (6 bases). The end of the DNA aligns better with TRBJ2-7, so the J call may be wrong. The CDR3 is 14 amino acids. Germline values: CDR1 MDHEN, CDR2 SYDVKM. The CDR3 nucleotides read TGTGCCAGGCGAGACCGGGACTCCGGGGGCGAGCAGTACTTC. Amino acids: CARRDRDSGGEQYF.

This chain joins TRBV24-1 and TRBJ2-1; 10 nucleotides line up with TRBD2. Trimming removed 7 bases from V and 5 bases from J; junction bases left unmatched: 7. The CDR3 covers 15 residues. The germline gives CDR1 KGHDR, CDR2 SFDVKD. The CDR3 nucleotides are TGTGCCACCAGGGCCGGGGGACTAGCGAACAATGAGCAGTTCTTC. This translates into CATRAGGLANNEQFF.

The chain employs TRBV27 and TRBJ2-5, with a tentative D call TRBD1 (6 bases). Near its end, the DNA agrees better with TRBJ2-7, so the J call may be wrong. This CDR3 spans 14 amino acids. CDR1 is MNHEY and CDR2 is SMNVEV in the germline V gene (reference sequence). For the CDR3, the DNA is TGTGCCAGCAGTAACAGGGTTCTGCCCTACGAGCAGTACTTC. It yields the protein CASSNRVLPYEQYF.

This sequence joins TRBV28 and TRBJ2-7, with 11 bases identical to TRBD2. This CDR3 is built from 15 residues. After removal of 5 bases from V and 6 bases from J, the junction contained 9 bases not matched to a gene. Germline V gene lookup returns CDR1 MDHEN and CDR2 SYDVKM. The CDR3 region has the DNA TGTGCCAGCAGTCTCACCGCTAGCGGGGGGCTCGAGCAGTACTTC. Amino acids: CASSLTASGGLEQYF.

The V gene is TRBV18, the J gene TRBJ2-1, with D tentatively TRBD2 (5 bases). Per the germline V gene, CDR1 is KGHSH and CDR2 is LQKENI. The germline V and J ends were trimmed by 4 bases and 4 bases, with 20 bases remaining between them. The CDR3 runs 17 residues. CDR3 sequence (DNA): TGTGCCAGCTCACGCCTCAAAGATAGTCGCGGGTACAATGAGCAGTTCTTC. Translation: CASSRLKDSRGYNEQFF. Full variable domain (rest looked up from reference TRBV18 and TRBJ2-1): NAGVMQNPRHLVRRRGQEARLRCSPMKGHSHVYWYRQLPEEGLKFMVYLQKENIIDESGMPKERFSAEFPKEGPSILRIQQVVRGDSAAYFCASSRLKDSRGYNEQFFGPGTRLTVL.

This clonotype showed up just a few times. V usage is TRBV12-3 or TRBV12-4 and J usage is TRBJ2-1; TRBD2 might be the D (6 bases). Trimming cost V 6 bases and J 5 bases, with 11 bases left between them. This CDR3 region has 13 residues. For the CDR3, the DNA is TGTGCCAGCAGGGAGGGTGGGGACAATGAGCAGTTCTTC. Its protein is CASREGGDNEQFF.

The chain couples TRBV27 to TRBJ2-1; no clear D gene. The germline V and J ends were trimmed by 3 bases and 6 bases, with 9 bases remaining between them. Germline CDR1 MNHEY, CDR2 SMNVEV (reference sequence). CDR3 length: 13 residues. The CDR3 region is CASSFNLGNEQFF. The CDR3 coding sequence is TGTGCCAGCAGTTTTAATCTTGGCAATGAGCAGTTCTTC.

This clonotype has only a few counts. This chain links TRBV15 with TRBJ2-1; tentative D call: TRBD2 (5 bases). The germline V gene has CDR1 LNHNV and CDR2 YYDKDF (reference sequence). The V gene lost 9 bases and the J gene lost 1 base, with 10 bases spanning the gap. The CDR3 runs to 13 residues. This chain's CDR3 is CATEGGSYNEQFF. The DNA of the CDR3 is TGTGCCACAGAGGGTGGGTCCTACAATGAGCAGTTCTTC. The full variable domain, in which reference TRBV15 and TRBJ2-1 provide the parts outside the CDR3, is DAMVIQNPRYQVTQFGKPVTLSCSQTLNHNVMYWYQQKSSQAPKLLFHYYDKDFNNEADTPDNFQSRRPNTSFCFLDIRSPGLGDTAMYLCATEGGSYNEQFFGPGTRLTVL.

The V and J genes are TRBV11-2 and TRBJ2-2; 9 bases are a match to TRBD1. The CDR3 length is 17 residues. Germline CDR1 SGHAT, CDR2 FQNNGV. With 5 bases clipped from V and 1 base from J, the junction kept 8 bases outside the gene matches. CDR3 sequence (DNA): TGTGCCAGCAGCCCCCCTCCGGGACAGGGGAACACCGGGGAGCTGTTTTTT. The encoded protein is CASSPPPGQGNTGELFF. Complete variable domain (other parts from reference TRBV11-2 and TRBJ2-2): EAGVAQSPRYKIIEKRQSVAFWCNPISGHATLYWYQQILGQGPKLLIQFQNNGVVDDSQLPKDRFSAERLKGVDSTLKIQPAKLEDSAVYLCASSPPPGQGNTGELFFGEGSRLTVL.

This chain uses TRBV7-2 with TRBJ2-5; TRBD2 agrees at 11 bases. The CDR3 consists of 15 residues. V shed 3 bases and J 4 bases; nucleotides not matched to a gene: 4. Germline loops: CDR1 SGHTA, CDR2 FQGNSA. The DNA for the CDR3 is TGTGCCAGCAGCTTTTTCCTAGCGGGGGGAGAGACCCAGTACTTC. Amino acids: CASSFFLAGGETQYF.

The chain is built from TRBV6-1 and TRBJ1-5, with D maybe TRBD1 (5 bases). This CDR3 contains 18 residues. CDR1 MNHNS and CDR2 SASEGT come from the germline V gene. Trimming took 4 bases from V and 9 from J, leaving 28 bases between them. The CDR3 DNA is TGTGCCAGCAGTGCAATTGAAGGTTTAGCAGGGCCCACCAGGCCCCAGCATTTT. Its protein is CASSAIEGLAGPTRPQHF.

The CDR3 coding sequence is TGTGCCAGCAGTTTCGGCGACAGGCTTGTCGAGCAGTACTTC. This sequence encodes CASSFGDRLVEQYF. This chain joins TRBV27 and TRBJ2-5, with D maybe TRBD1 (6 bases). TRBJ2-7 matches the DNA end more closely, so the J call is doubtful. Per the germline V gene, CDR1 is MNHEY and CDR2 is SMNVEV (reference sequence). CDR3 length: 14 amino acids.

The chain is built from TRBV2 and TRBJ2-7; tentative D call: TRBD2 (6 bases). Germline lookup yields CDR1 SNHLY and CDR2 FYNNEI. The CDR3 is 14 amino acids. The V end lost 2 bases, the J end lost 6 bases, and 14 bases lay between the germline ends. CDR3 amino acids: CASSEREEGLEQYF. In nucleotides, the CDR3 is TGTGCCAGCAGTGAAAGGGAGGAAGGGCTCGAGCAGTACTTC.

This clonotype was observed a handful of times. The chain links TRBV20-1 to TRBJ1-2; 7 bases line up with TRBD1. This CDR3 spans 13 amino acids. Losses at the gene ends were 5 bases for V and 8 bases for J; bases not matched to a gene: 11. Germline values: CDR1 DFQATT, CDR2 SNEGSKA (reference sequence). Here the CDR3 reads CSAPCPGTAGYTF. CDR3 sequence (DNA): TGCAGTGCTCCATGCCCCGGGACAGCCGGCTACACCTTC.

This sequence joins TRBV4-2 and TRBJ1-2, with a tentative D call TRBD1 (5 bases). This CDR3 contains 14 residues. Trimming pared 4 bases from V and 7 bases from J, leaving 16 bases between. Germline V CDR1 and CDR2: LGHNA, YNFKEQ. CDR3 amino acids: CASSPVGGDGGYTF. In nucleotides, the CDR3 is TGTGCCAGCAGCCCCGTAGGAGGGGACGGTGGCTACACCTTC.

This chain uses TRBV20-1 with TRBJ1-6; 12 positions agree with TRBD1. Germline lookup yields CDR1 DFQATT and CDR2 SNEGSKA (reference sequence). V lost 3 bases and J lost 5; bases outside the gene matches: 5. This CDR3 comprises 16 residues. This CDR3 is CSASDRDRGHNSPLHF. For the CDR3, the DNA is TGCAGTGCTAGTGATAGGGACAGGGGGCATAATTCACCCCTCCACTTT.

V is TRBV6-8 and J is TRBJ1-2; 8 bases map to TRBD1. The V gene's germline CDR1 is MNHGY and CDR2 SAAAGT. J lost 3 bases, V lost 5 bases, and 8 bases had no gene match. This CDR3 spans 15 amino acids. The CDR3 is CASSNPGTGHYGYTF. The DNA of the CDR3 is TGTGCCAGCAGTAACCCAGGGACAGGTCACTATGGCTACACCTTC.